These 17 T cell receptor beta chains share one sample of origin, sequenced in a study of early T cells in non-severe SARS-CoV-2 infection. TCRdb re-called the 5' RACE reads through MiXCR, storing one row per CDR3 protein. Among nearly 30,000 distinct CDR3 sequences listed, approximately 4.7% were seen once. The specimen sequenced was whole blood. The receptors were sampled from an adult who was a healthcare worker with PCR-confirmed SARS-CoV-2 infection or an uninfected control (not recorded which).

This clonotype was recorded many times. Written as DNA, the CDR3 is TGTGCCAGCAGCTTTAATAGCGGCAATGAGCAGTTCTTC. Its protein product is CASSFNSGNEQFF. The chain carries TRBV11-2 and TRBJ2-1; the D gene is possibly TRBD2 (6 bases). Germline V gene sequence: CDR1 SGHAT, CDR2 FQNNGV. The CDR3 has 13 residues. With 3 bases removed from V and 6 bases from J, the gap between germline ends came to 9 bases.

This clonotype was seen a handful of times. The CDR3 DNA sequence: TGTGCCAGCAGTTTGAAGGGTGAGACCCAGTACTTC. It yields the protein CASSLKGETQYF. This chain connects TRBV12-3 or TRBV12-4 to TRBJ2-5, with unresolved D. The CDR3 runs to 12 residues. V lost 3 bases, J lost 5 bases, and 7 bases lay in between.

This clonotype occurred many times. The chain combines TRBV19 with TRBJ2-2; D is tentatively TRBD1 or TRBD2 (5 bases each). In germline, CDR1 is LNHDA, CDR2 SQIVND (reference sequence). The V and J ends lost 5 bases and 6 bases respectively, with 19 bases between them. The CDR3 totals 16 residues. The CDR3 here is CASSVGLKGRPGELFF. For the CDR3, the DNA is TGTGCCAGTAGTGTCGGACTTAAGGGACGGCCCGGGGAGCTGTTTTTT.

The V and J genes are TRBV10-3 and TRBJ1-2, with 10 positions matching TRBD1. The CDR3 is 18 residues long. Germline loops: CDR1 ENHRY, CDR2 SYGVKD. V shed 3 bases, J shed 3 bases, and the junction held 13 bases outside the gene matches. CDR3 sequence: CAISEDSGGQGVYYGYTF. CDR3 DNA sequence: TGTGCCATCAGTGAAGATTCCGGCGGACAGGGGGTTTACTATGGCTACACCTTC.

The sample holds many counts of this clonotype. The chain carries TRBV20-1 and TRBJ2-7; 7 bases map to TRBD1. Germline values: CDR1 DFQATT, CDR2 SNEGSKA (reference sequence). This CDR3 is 14 amino acids long. The V and J ends lost 5 bases and 3 bases, in that order; junction bases with no gene match: 10. Written as DNA, the CDR3 is TGCAGTGCTCCCTCCGGGACAGACCTCTACGAGCAGTACTTC. Encoded protein: CSAPSGTDLYEQYF.

In its sample, this clonotype was seen many times. The chain combines TRBV29-1 with TRBJ2-7; TRBD1 or TRBD2 may be the D gene (5 bases each). V was shortened by 4 bases and J by 2 bases, with 9 bases between the two germline ends. Per the germline V gene, CDR1 is SQVTM and CDR2 is ANQGSEA. CDR3 length: 12 residues. This chain's CDR3 is CSVGEGTYEQYF. The CDR3 DNA reads TGCAGCGTTGGTGAGGGGACCTACGAGCAGTACTTC.

The chain joins TRBV11-2 to TRBJ2-5; TRBD1 aligns across 8 bases. There are 16 residues in the CDR3. V lost 5 bases, J lost 4 bases, and 12 bases stayed unmatched. CDR1 and CDR2 (germline): SGHAT, FQNNGV. CDR3 DNA: TGTGCCAGCAGCCCCCTCGGGCAGGGGGCTGGAGAGACCCAGTACTTC. It specifies CASSPLGQGAGETQYF.

This clonotype was detected only a few times. The rearrangement links TRBV18 to TRBJ1-1; 7 nucleotides match TRBD1. The germline CDR1 and CDR2 sequences are KGHSH and LQKENI. J gave up 5 bases and V 3 bases, and 6 bases lay outside the gene matches. This CDR3 spans 14 amino acids. Here the CDR3 DNA reads TGTGCCAGCTCACCGAAGACAGGGCAGACTGAAGCTTTCTTT. It translates to CASSPKTGQTEAFF.

This chain uses TRBV20-1 with TRBJ2-3, with unresolved D. CDR3 length: 11 residues. Germline CDR1 and CDR2: DFQATT and SNEGSKA (reference sequence). The germline V and J ends were trimmed by 4 bases and 5 bases, with 7 bases remaining between them. In DNA form, the CDR3 reads TGCAGTGCTAAGTCGGGAGATACGCAGTATTTT. Its protein product is CSAKSGDTQYF.

This clonotype was observed a few times. The V gene is TRBV29-1, the J gene TRBJ2-7; unclear D gene. Germline lookup yields CDR1 SQVTM and CDR2 ANQGSEA. V lost 2 bases, J lost 4 bases, and 9 bases lay in between. The CDR3 contains 12 residues. CDR3 sequence reads: CSVETDLYEQYF. The CDR3 DNA is TGCAGCGTTGAAACAGACTTGTACGAGCAGTACTTC.

Note on this clonotype: This may be a read error, as it is one base from a much larger clone. The CDR3 does not close with the conserved phenylalanine or tryptophan, likely indicating a read error. V and J are TRBV3-1 and TRBJ2-1; D is unresolved. The germline CDR1 and CDR2 sequences are LGHDT and YNNKEL (reference sequence). Trimming took off 3 bases at V and 1 base at J, with 13 bases between the two ends. The CDR3 length is 16 residues. CDR3 protein: CASSQDLELSYNEQFS. CDR3 nucleotides: TGTGCCAGCAGCCAGGACCTTGAGTTATCCTACAATGAGCAGTTCTCC.

This clonotype was seen only a few times. V and J are TRBV12-3 or TRBV12-4 and TRBJ1-6, with D unresolved. V shed 3 bases and J shed 6 bases, with 9 bases lying between them. CDR3 length: 14 amino acids. In DNA form, the CDR3 reads TGTGCCAGCAGTTTGAGGGATAGTAATTCACCCCTCCACTTT. It is translated as CASSLRDSNSPLHF.

The chain joins TRBV7-2 to TRBJ1-4; 12 bases align to TRBD1. Trimming cost V 8 bases and J 5 bases; bases outside gene matches: 12. Germline V gene data show CDR1 as SGHTA and CDR2 as FQGNSA. This CDR3 is 17 amino acids long. The CDR3 spells CASGRGQGARVNEKLFF. For the CDR3, the DNA is TGTGCCAGCGGCCGGGGACAGGGGGCGCGGGTGAATGAAAAACTGTTTTTT. Based on the CDR3 plus reference TRBV7-2 and TRBJ1-4, the full variable domain is GAGVSQSPSNKVTEKGKDVELRCDPISGHTALYWYRQSLGQGLEFLIYFQGNSAPDKSGLPSDRFSAERTGGSVSTLTIQRTQQEDSAVYLCASGRGQGARVNEKLFFGSGTQLSVL.

This clonotype has ten or more counts. The chain uses TRBV12-3 or TRBV12-4 and TRBJ2-3; TRBD2 agrees at 9 bases. The CDR3 length is 17 residues. V gave up 0 bases and J gave up 2 bases; unmatched junction bases: 6. CDR3 in DNA: TGTGCCAGCAGTTTAGCTTCAGTAGCGGGAGACACAGATACGCAGTATTTT. Protein sequence: CASSLASVAGDTDTQYF.

J is TRBJ2-5 and V is TRBV7-9; perhaps D is TRBD1 or TRBD2 (5 bases each). V lost 1 base, J lost 1 base, and 7 bases lay in between. Looked up from germline, CDR1 is SEHNR and CDR2 is FQNEAQ (reference sequence). There are 14 residues in the CDR3. CDR3 coding DNA: TGTGCCAGCAGCTTAGTCGGGGCCCAAGAGACCCAGTACTTC. Translated, it gives CASSLVGAQETQYF.

The CDR3 sequence: CASSWLTGQYEQYF. The CDR3 DNA reads as TGTGCCAGCAGCTGGTTGACAGGGCAATACGAGCAGTACTTC. The chain employs TRBV7-8 and TRBJ2-7; 7 positions agree with TRBD1. With 4 bases clipped from V and 4 bases from J, the junction kept 7 bases outside the gene matches. Germline V lookup: CDR1 SGHVS, CDR2 FQNEAQ. The CDR3 has 14 residues.

This clonotype was observed at least ten times. J is TRBJ2-1 and V is TRBV5-1; unclear D gene. This CDR3 comprises 15 residues. Trimming cost V 0 bases and J 8 bases, with 15 bases left between them. Germline V lookup: CDR1 SGHRS, CDR2 YFSETQ. CDR3 residues: CASSLARKGIDEQFF. CDR3 DNA: TGCGCCAGCAGCTTGGCTCGGAAAGGTATAGATGAGCAGTTCTTC.